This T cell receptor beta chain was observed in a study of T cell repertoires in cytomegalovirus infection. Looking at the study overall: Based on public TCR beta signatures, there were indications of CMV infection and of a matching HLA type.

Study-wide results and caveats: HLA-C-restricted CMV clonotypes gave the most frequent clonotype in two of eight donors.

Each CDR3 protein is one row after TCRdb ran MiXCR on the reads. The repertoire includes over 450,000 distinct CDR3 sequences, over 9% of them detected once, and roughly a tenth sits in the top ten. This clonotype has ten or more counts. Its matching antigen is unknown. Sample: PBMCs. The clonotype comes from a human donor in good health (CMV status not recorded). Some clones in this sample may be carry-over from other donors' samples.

The CDR3 bases are TGTGCCAGCAGCCAAGATTTAGCGGGCCCTAGCACAGATACGCAGTATTTT. This codes for CASSQDLAGPSTDTQYF. V gene TRBV14 combines with J gene TRBJ2-3; TRBD2 matches at 7 bases. The germline V gene has CDR1 SGHDN and CDR2 FVKESK. Trimming at V came to 0 bases and at J to 0 bases, leaving 6 bases not matched to a gene. This CDR3 has 17 amino acids.